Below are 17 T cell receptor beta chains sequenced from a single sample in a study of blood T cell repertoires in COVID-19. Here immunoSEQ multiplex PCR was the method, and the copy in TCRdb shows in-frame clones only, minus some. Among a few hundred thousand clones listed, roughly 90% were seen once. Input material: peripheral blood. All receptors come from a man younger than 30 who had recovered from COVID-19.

This chain's CDR3 is CASSFSPGQGSYEQYF. CDR3 nucleotides: TGTGCCAGCAGTTTCTCGCCGGGACAGGGCTCCTACGAGCAGTACTTC. The V and J genes are TRBV27 and TRBJ2-7; 9 nucleotides line up with TRBD1. Germline trimming cut 3 bases from V and 0 bases from J; bases unmatched to any gene: 6. The CDR3 runs to 16 residues. In germline, CDR1 is MNHEY, CDR2 SMNVEV (reference sequence).

CDR3 sequence reads: CAWSKTDSYNEQFF. The CDR3 bases are TGTGCCTGGAGTAAGACTGATTCCTACAATGAGCAGTTCTTC. V is TRBV30 and J is TRBJ2-1; D call uncertain. Germline CDR1 GTSNPN, CDR2 SVGIG (reference sequence). This CDR3 is built from 14 residues. V dropped 2 bases and J dropped 1 base, with 9 bases sitting between them. Together with reference TRBV30 and TRBJ2-1, the CDR3 gives the full variable domain: SQTIHQWPATLVQPVGSPLSLECTVEGTSNPNLYWYRQAAGRGLQLLFYSVGIGQISSEVPQNLSASRPQDRQFILSSKKLLLSDSGFYLCAWSKTDSYNEQFFGPGTRLTVL.

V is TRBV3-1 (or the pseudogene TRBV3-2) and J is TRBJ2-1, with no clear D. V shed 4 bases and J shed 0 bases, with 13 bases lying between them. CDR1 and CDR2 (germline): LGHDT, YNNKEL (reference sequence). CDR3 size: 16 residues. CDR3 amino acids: CASSLEDLGSYNEQFF. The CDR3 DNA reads TGTGCCAGCAGCCTCGAGGATCTCGGCTCCTACAATGAGCAGTTCTTC.

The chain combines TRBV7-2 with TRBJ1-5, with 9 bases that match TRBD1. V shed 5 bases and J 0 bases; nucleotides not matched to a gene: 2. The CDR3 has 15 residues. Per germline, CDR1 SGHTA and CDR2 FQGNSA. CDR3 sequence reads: CASSVGQGSNQPQHF. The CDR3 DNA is TGTGCCAGCAGCGTGGGACAGGGTAGCAATCAGCCCCAGCATTTT.

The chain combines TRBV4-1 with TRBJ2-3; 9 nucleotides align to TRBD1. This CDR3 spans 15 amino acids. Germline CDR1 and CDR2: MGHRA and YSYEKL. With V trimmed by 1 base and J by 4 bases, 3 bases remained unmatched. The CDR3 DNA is TGCGCCAGCAGCCAAGGGGGACAGGGACCAGATACGCAGTATTTT. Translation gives CASSQGGQGPDTQYF.

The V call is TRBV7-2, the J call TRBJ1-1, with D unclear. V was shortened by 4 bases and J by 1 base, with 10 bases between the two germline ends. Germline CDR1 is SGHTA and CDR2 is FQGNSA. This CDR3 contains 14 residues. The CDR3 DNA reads TGTGCCAGCAGCTACTCCCGCGGGAACACTGAAGCTTTCTTT. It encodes CASSYSRGNTEAFF.

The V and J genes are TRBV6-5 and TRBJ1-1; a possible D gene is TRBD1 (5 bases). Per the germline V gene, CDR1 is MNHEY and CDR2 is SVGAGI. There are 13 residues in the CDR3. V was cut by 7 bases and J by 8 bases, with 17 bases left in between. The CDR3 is CASTDASRTEAFF. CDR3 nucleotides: TGTGCCAGCACCGACGCTTCGCGGACAGAAGCTTTCTTT.

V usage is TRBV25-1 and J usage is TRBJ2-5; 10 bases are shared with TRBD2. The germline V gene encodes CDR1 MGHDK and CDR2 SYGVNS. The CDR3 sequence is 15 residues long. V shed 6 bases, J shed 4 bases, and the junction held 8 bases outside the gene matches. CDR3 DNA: TGTGCCAGCAGGAGAGCGGGAGGGGAGGGAGAGACCCAGTACTTC. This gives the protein CASRRAGGEGETQYF.

The CDR3 DNA reads as TGTGCCAGCAGCTTAACTCTTGGGTGGGGGCCAGTAAAACAAGAGACCCAGTACTTC. It encodes CASSLTLGWGPVKQETQYF. The chain employs TRBV7-9 and TRBJ2-5; tentative D call: TRBD1 (6 bases). Trimming pared 2 bases from V and 2 bases from J, leaving 24 bases between. Germline CDR1 is SEHNR and CDR2 is FQNEAQ (reference sequence). The length of the CDR3 is 19 residues.

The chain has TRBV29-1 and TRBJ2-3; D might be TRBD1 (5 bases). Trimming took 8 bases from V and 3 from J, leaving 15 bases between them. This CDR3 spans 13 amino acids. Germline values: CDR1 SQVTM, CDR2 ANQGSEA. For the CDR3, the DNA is TGCAGCCTAGGGGTGTTCAGTACAGATACGCAGTATTTT. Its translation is CSLGVFSTDTQYF.

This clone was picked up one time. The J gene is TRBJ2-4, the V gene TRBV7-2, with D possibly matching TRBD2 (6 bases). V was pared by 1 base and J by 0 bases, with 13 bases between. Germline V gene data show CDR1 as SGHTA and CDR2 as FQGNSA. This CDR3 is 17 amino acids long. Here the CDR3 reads CASSLDAGTEAKNIQYF. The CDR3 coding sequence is TGTGCCAGCAGCTTAGACGCCGGGACTGAAGCCAAAAACATTCAGTACTTC.

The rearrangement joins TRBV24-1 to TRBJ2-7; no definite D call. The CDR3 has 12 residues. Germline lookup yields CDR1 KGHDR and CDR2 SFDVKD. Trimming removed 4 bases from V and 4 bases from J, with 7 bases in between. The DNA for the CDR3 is TGTGCCACCAGTGACCCGTCTTACGAGCAGTACTTC. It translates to CATSDPSYEQYF.

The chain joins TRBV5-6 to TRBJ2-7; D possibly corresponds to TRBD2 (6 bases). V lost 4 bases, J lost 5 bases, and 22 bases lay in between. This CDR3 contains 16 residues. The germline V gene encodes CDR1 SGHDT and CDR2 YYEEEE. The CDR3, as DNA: TGTGCCAGCAGCCCCCTCGGGGGAGAAGGACTCGACGAGCAGTACTTC. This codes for CASSPLGGEGLDEQYF.

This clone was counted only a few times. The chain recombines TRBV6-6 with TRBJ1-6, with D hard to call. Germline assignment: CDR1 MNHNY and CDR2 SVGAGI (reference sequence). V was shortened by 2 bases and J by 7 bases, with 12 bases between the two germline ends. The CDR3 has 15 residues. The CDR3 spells CASSYGEVLNSPLHF. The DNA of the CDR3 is TGTGCCAGCAGTTACGGGGAGGTGTTGAATTCACCCCTCCACTTT.

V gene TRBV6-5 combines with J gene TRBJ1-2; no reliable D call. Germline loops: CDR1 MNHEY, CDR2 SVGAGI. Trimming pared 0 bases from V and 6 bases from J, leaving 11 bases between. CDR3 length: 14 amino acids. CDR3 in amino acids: CASSYSGRMDGYTF. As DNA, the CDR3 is TGTGCCAGCAGTTACTCGGGCCGGATGGATGGCTACACCTTC.

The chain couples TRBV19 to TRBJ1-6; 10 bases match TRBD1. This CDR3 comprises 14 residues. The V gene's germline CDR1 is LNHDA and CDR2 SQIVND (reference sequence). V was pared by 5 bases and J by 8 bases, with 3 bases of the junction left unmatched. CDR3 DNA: TGTGCCAGTAGTTGGGGGACAGGGGATTCACCCCTCCACTTT. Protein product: CASSWGTGDSPLHF.

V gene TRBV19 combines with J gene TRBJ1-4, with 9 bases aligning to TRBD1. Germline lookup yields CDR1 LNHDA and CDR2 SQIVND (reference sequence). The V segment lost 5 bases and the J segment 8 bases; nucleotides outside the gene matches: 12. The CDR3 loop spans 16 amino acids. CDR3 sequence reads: CASSPNLGTGTEKLFF. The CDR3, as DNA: TGTGCCAGTAGTCCGAACCTCGGGACAGGGACGGAAAAACTGTTTTTT.